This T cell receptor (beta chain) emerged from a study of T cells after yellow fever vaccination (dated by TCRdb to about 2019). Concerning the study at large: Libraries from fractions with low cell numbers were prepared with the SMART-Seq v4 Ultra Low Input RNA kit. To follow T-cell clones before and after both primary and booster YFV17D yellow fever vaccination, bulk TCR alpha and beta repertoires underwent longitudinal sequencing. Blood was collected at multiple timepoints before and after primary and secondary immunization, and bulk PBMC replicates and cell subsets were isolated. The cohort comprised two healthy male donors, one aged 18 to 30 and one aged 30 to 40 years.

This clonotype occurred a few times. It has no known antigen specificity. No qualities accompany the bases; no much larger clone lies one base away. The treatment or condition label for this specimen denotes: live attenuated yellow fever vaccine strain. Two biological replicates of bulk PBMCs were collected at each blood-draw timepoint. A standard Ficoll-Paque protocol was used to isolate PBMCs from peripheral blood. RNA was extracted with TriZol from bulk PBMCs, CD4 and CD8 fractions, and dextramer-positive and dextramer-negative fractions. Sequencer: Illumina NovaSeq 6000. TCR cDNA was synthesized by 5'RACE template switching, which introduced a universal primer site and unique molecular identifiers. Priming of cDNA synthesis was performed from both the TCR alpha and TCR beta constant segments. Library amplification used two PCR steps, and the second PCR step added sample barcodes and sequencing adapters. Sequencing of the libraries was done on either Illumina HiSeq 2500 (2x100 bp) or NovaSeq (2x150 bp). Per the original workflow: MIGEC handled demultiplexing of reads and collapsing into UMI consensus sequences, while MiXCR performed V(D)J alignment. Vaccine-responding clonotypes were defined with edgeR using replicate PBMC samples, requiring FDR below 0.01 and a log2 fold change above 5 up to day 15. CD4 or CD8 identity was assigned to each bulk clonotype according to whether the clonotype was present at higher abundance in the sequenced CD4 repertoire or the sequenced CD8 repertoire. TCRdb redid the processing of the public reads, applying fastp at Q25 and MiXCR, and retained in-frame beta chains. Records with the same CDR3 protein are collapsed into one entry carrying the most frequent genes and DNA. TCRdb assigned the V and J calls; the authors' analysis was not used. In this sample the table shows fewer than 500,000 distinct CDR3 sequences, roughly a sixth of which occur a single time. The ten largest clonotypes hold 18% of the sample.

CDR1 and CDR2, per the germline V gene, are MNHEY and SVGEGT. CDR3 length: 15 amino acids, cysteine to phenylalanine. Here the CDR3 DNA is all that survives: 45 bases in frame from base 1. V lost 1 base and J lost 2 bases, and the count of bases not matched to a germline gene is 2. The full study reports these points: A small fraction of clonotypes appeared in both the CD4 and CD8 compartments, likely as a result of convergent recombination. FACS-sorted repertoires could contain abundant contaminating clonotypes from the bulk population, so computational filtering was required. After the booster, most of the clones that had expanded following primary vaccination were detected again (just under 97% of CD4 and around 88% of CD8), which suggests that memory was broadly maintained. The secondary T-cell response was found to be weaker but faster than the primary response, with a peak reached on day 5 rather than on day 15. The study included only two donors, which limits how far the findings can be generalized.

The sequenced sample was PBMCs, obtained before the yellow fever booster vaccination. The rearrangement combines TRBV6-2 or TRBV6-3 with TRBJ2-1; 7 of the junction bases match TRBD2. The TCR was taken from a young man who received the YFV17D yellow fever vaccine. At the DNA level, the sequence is TGTGCCAGCAGTTACTACGGGGGGACCTACAATGAGCAGTTCTTC. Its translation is CASSYYGGTYNEQFF.